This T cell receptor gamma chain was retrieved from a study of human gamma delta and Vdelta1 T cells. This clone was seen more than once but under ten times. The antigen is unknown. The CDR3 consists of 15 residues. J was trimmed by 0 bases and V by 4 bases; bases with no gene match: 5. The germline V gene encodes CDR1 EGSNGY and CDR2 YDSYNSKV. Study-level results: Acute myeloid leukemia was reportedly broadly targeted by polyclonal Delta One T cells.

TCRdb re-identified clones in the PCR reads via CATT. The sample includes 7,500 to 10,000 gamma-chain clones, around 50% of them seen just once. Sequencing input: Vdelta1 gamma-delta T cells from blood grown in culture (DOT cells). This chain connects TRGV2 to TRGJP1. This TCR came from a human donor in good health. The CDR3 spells CATWEDHTTGWFKIF. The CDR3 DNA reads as TGTGCCACCTGGGAGGACCATACCACTGGTTGGTTCAAGATATTT.